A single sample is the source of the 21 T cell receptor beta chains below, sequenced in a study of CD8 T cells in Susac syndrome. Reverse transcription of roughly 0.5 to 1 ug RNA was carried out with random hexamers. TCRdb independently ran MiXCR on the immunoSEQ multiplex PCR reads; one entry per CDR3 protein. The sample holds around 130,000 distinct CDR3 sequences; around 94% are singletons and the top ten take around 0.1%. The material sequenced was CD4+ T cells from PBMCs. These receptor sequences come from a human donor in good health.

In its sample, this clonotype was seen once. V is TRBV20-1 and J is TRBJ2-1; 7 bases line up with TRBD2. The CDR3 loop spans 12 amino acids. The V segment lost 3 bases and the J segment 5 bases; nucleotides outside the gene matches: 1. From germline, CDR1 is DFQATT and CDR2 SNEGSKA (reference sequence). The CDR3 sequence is CSASGRNNEQFF. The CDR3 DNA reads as TGCAGTGCTAGCGGGAGGAACAATGAGCAGTTCTTC.

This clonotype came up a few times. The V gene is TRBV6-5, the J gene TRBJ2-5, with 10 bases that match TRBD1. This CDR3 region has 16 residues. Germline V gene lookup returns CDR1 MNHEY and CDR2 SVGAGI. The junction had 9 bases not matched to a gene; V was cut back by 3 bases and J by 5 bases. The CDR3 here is CASSYSGTGVFETQYF. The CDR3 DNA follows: TGTGCCAGCAGTTATTCCGGGACAGGGGTATTTGAGACCCAGTACTTC.

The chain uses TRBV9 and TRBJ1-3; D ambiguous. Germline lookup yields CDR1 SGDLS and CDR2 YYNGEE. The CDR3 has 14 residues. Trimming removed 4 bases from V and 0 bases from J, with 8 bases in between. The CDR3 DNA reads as TGTGCCAGCAGCTCAGCCAGCTCTGGAAACACCATATATTTT. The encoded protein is CASSSASSGNTIYF.

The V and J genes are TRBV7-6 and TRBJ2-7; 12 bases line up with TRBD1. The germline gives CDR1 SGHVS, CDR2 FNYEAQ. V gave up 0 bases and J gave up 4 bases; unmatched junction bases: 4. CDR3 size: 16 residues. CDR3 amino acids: CASSLAGTGGAYEQYF. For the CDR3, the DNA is TGTGCCAGCAGCTTAGCGGGGACAGGGGGCGCATACGAGCAGTACTTC.

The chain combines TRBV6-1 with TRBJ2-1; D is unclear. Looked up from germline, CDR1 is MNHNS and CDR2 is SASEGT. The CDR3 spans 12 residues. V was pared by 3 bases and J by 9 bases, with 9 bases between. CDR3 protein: CASSDGIGEQFF. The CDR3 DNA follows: TGTGCCAGCAGTGACGGTATAGGTGAGCAGTTCTTC.

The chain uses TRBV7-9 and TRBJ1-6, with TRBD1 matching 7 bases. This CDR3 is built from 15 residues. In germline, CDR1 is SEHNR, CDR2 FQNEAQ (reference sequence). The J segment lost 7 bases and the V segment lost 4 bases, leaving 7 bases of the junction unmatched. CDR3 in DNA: TGTGCCAGCAGCTCTGGACAGGTGGAAAATTCACCCCTCCACTTT. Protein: CASSSGQVENSPLHF.

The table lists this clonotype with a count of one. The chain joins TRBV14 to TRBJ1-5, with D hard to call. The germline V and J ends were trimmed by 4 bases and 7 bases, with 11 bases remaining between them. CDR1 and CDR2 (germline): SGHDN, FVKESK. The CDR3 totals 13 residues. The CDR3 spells CASSLEVGQPQHF. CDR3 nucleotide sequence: TGTGCCAGCAGCCTCGAGGTCGGACAGCCCCAGCATTTT.

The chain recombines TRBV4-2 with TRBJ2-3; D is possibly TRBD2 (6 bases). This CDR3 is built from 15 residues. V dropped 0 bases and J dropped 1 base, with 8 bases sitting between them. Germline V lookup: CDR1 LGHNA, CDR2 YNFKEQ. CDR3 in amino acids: CASSQEKRGTDTQYF. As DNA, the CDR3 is TGTGCCAGCAGCCAAGAAAAGCGGGGCACAGATACGCAGTATTTT.

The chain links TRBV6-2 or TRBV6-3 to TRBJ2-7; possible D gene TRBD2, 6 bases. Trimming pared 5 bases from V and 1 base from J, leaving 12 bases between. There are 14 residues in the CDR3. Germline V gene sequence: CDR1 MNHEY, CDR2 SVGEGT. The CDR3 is CASSGGAGSYEQYF. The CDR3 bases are TGTGCCAGCAGTGGCGGGGCCGGATCCTACGAGCAGTACTTC.

CDR3 sequence (DNA): TGTGCCACCAGTGATTCAGCGGGAGTAACGAGGAGGCAGTACTTC. Amino acids: CATSDSAGVTRRQYF. The chain uses TRBV24-1 and TRBJ2-7; TRBD2 agrees at 8 bases. Germline CDR1 is KGHDR and CDR2 is SFDVKD. The V gene end was trimmed by 2 bases and the J gene end by 9 bases; junction bases not matched to a gene: 11. The CDR3 length is 15 residues.

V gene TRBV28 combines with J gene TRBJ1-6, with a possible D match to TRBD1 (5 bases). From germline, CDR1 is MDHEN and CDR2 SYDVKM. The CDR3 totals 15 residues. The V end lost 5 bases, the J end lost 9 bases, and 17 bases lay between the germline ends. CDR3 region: CASSSGTPGTSPLHF. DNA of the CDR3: TGTGCCAGCAGTAGCGGGACGCCGGGTACTTCACCCCTCCACTTT.

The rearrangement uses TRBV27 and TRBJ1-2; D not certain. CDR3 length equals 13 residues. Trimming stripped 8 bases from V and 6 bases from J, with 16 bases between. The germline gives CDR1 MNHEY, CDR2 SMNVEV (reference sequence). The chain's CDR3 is CASRNAGGNGYTF. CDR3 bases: TGTGCCAGCCGGAATGCGGGAGGAAATGGCTACACCTTC.

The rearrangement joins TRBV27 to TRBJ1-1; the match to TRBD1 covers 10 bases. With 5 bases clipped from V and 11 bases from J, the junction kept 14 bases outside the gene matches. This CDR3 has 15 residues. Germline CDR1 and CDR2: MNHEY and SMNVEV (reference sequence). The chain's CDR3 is CASSLRTGGARVAFF. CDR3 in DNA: TGTGCCAGCAGTCTCCGGACAGGGGGGGCCCGGGTTGCTTTCTTT.

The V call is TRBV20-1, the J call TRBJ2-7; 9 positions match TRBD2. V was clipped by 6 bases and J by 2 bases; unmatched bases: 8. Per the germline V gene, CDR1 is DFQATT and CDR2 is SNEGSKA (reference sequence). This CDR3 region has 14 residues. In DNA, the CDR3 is TGCAGTGCAAACCGGGGACTAGCCACCTACGAGCAGTACTTC. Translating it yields CSANRGLATYEQYF.

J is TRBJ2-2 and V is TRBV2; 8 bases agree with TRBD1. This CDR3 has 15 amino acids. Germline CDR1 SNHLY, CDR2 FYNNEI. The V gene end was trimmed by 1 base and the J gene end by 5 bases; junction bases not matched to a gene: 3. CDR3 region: CASSEETGVTGELFF. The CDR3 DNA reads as TGTGCCAGCAGTGAAGAGACAGGGGTAACCGGGGAGCTGTTTTTT. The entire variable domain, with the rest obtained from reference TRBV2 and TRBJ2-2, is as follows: EPEVTQTPSHQVTQMGQEVILRCVPISNHLYFYWYRQILGQKVEFLVSFYNNEISEKSEIFDDQFSVERPDGSNFTLKIRSTKLEDSAMYFCASSEETGVTGELFFGEGSRLTVL.

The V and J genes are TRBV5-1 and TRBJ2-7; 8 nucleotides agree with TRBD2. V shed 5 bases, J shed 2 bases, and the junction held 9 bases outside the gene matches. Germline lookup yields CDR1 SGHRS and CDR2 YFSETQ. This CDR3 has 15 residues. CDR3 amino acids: CASRPELAGTYEQYF. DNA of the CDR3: TGCGCCAGCAGGCCAGAGCTAGCGGGTACCTACGAGCAGTACTTC.

The CDR3 is CASSPIGTGDGYTF. The DNA for the CDR3 is TGTGCCAGCTCTCCTATCGGGACAGGGGATGGCTACACCTTC. V and J are TRBV18 and TRBJ1-2, with 10 positions matching TRBD1. Germline V gene sequence: CDR1 KGHSH, CDR2 LQKENI. The trim removed 6 bases at V and 6 bases at J, leaving 7 bases unmatched. This CDR3 comprises 14 residues.

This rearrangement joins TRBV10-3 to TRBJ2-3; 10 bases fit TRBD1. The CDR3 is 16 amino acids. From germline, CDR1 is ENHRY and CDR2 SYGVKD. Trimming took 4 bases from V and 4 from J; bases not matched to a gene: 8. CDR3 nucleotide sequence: TGTGCCATCAGTGGATGGGACAGGGGAGTACCAGATACGCAGTATTTT. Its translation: CAISGWDRGVPDTQYF.

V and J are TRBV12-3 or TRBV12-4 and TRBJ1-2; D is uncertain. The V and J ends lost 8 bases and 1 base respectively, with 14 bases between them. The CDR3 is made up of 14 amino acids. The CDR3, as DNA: TGTGCCAGCGGCCGGTATGGAGATAACTATGGCTACACCTTC. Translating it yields CASGRYGDNYGYTF.

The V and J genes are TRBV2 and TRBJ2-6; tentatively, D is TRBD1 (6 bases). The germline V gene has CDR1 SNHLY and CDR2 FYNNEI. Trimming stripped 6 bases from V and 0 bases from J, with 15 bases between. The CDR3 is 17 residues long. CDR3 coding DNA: TGTGCCAGCAGACATTACAACAGGGACTCTGGGGCCAACGTCCTGACTTTC. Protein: CASRHYNRDSGANVLTF.

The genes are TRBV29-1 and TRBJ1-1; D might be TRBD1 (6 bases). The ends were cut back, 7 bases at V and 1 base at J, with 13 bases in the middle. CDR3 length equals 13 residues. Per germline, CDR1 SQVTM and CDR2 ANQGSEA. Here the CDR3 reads CSAQSGQNTEAFF. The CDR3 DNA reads TGCAGCGCCCAGTCGGGACAGAACACTGAAGCTTTCTTT.